The 16 T cell receptor beta chains below were found in one sample sequenced in a study of cytomegalovirus exposure and HLA in healthy donors. The PCR had 60 Vbeta and 13 Jbeta primers. Data came from immunoSEQ multiplex PCR; TCRdb stores just in-frame clones and leaves some out. The sample lists 100,000 or so clones, 80% occurring once. Input material: PBMCs. The receptors shown here come from a man aged 18 to 35 in good health and CMV-seronegative.

This clone was detected a few times. The CDR3 here is CASSLSGTGGTEAFF. CDR3 coding DNA: TGTGCCAGCAGCTTGTCCGGGACAGGGGGGACTGAAGCTTTCTTT. The chain uses TRBV5-4 and TRBJ1-1; TRBD1 matches 11 bases. Germline V gene sequence: CDR1 SGHNT, CDR2 YYREEE (reference sequence). CDR3 size: 15 residues. J was trimmed by 5 bases and V by 1 base; bases with no gene match: 4.

The chain employs TRBV28 and TRBJ2-7; TRBD1 matches at 10 bases. Per the germline V gene, CDR1 is MDHEN and CDR2 is SYDVKM. This CDR3 comprises 15 residues. The junction had 9 bases not matched to a gene; V was cut back by 7 bases and J by 3 bases. CDR3 loop: CASIKLTGGIYEQYF. The DNA for the CDR3 is TGTGCCAGCATCAAGCTGACAGGGGGCATCTACGAGCAGTACTTC.

This clone was picked up one time. The chain joins TRBV30 to TRBJ2-3, with 8 bases aligning to TRBD2. The CDR3 runs to 15 residues. Per the germline V gene, CDR1 is GTSNPN and CDR2 is SVGIG (reference sequence). Trimming took 0 bases from V and 3 from J; bases not matched to a gene: 5. In DNA form, the CDR3 reads TGTGCCTGGAGTGTACTCAGCGGGAGAACAGATACGCAGTATTTT. Translated, it gives CAWSVLSGRTDTQYF.

The rearrangement uses TRBV2 and TRBJ2-5; tentatively, D is TRBD2 (7 bases). Trimming removed 4 bases from V and 11 bases from J, with 20 bases in between. This CDR3 comprises 14 residues. The germline V gene encodes CDR1 SNHLY and CDR2 FYNNEI. The CDR3 region is CASSVGGPAGKQYF. The CDR3 coding sequence is TGTGCCAGCAGTGTCGGGGGGCCCGCGGGTAAGCAGTACTTC.

Turning to this clone: An end of the junction differs from the germline gene, which may be a read error. The chain is built from TRBV7-9 and TRBJ2-1, with 9 positions matching TRBD2. Germline CDR1 reads SEHNR; CDR2 reads FQNEAQ (reference sequence). The CDR3 spans 17 residues. The CDR3: CSSSSQKRGESYNEQFF. The CDR3 nucleotides are TGTTCCAGCAGCTCACAGAAGCGGGGGGAGTCCTACAATGAGCAGTTCTTC.

The J gene is TRBJ2-7, the V gene TRBV5-1, with D possibly being TRBD2 (5 bases). Per germline, CDR1 SGHRS and CDR2 YFSETQ. Trimming shortened V by 4 bases and J by 6 bases, and 20 bases separated the two germline ends. This CDR3 contains 15 residues. CDR3 sequence: CASSPDLTPGIEQYF. As DNA, the CDR3 is TGCGCCAGCAGCCCGGACCTCACCCCGGGGATCGAGCAGTACTTC.

The rearrangement links TRBV15 to TRBJ2-1; D remains ambiguous. Germline V gives CDR1 LNHNV, CDR2 YYDKDF (reference sequence). CDR3 length: 12 amino acids. Trimming pared 5 bases from V and 8 bases from J, leaving 10 bases between. CDR3 protein: CATSARVDEQFF. The CDR3 coding sequence is TGTGCCACCAGCGCCCGAGTAGATGAGCAGTTCTTC.

The rearrangement links TRBV7-3 to TRBJ1-1, with a tentative D call TRBD1 (5 bases). Germline V gives CDR1 SGHTA, CDR2 FQGTGA. The CDR3 extends over 13 amino acids. Trimming took 4 bases from V and 0 from J, leaving 6 bases between them. The CDR3 coding sequence is TGTGCCAGCAGCTCGACAGTGAACACTGAAGCTTTCTTT. This gives the protein CASSSTVNTEAFF. Filled out from reference TRBV7-3 and TRBJ1-1, the complete variable domain reads GAGVSQTPSNKVTEKGKYVELRCDPISGHTALYWYRQSLGQGPEFLIYFQGTGAADDSGLPNDRFFAVRPEGSVSTLKIQRTERGDSAVYLCASSSTVNTEAFFGQGTRLTVV.

This clone occurred once. The chain combines TRBV5-5 with TRBJ1-2; D perhaps matches TRBD1 (6 bases). V was trimmed by 0 bases and J by 10 bases, leaving 13 bases between them. The germline V gene encodes CDR1 SGHKS and CDR2 YYEKEE (reference sequence). The CDR3 contains 13 residues. The CDR3 DNA follows: TGTGCCAGCAGCTTGGAACGTGGACAGTCCTACACCTTC. Its protein product is CASSLERGQSYTF. The variable domain in full, completed from reference TRBV5-5 and TRBJ1-2, reads DAGVTQSPTHLIKTRGQQVTLRCSPISGHKSVSWYQQVLGQGPQFIFQYYEKEERGRGNFPDRFSARQFPNYSSELNVNALLLGDSALYLCASSLERGQSYTFGSGTRLTVV.

The gene calls are TRBV5-1 and TRBJ2-5, with 8 bases fitting TRBD1. TRBJ2-7 matches the DNA end more closely, so the J call is doubtful. CDR1 and CDR2 from the germline V gene are SGHRS and YFSETQ. The CDR3 extends over 13 amino acids. In DNA form, the CDR3 reads TGCGCCAGCAGCTTGGAGGACAGGGCCGAGCAGTACTTC. This translates into CASSLEDRAEQYF.

This sequence joins TRBV2 and TRBJ1-4; D is possibly TRBD1 (6 bases). Deletions cut 7 bases from V and 8 bases from J, with 11 bases between. Germline V gives CDR1 SNHLY, CDR2 FYNNEI. The CDR3 is 12 residues long. CDR3 nucleotide sequence: TGTGCCAGCAACAGGGAGGGCGAAAAACTGTTTTTT. It specifies CASNREGEKLFF.

A few counts support this clone. The chain has TRBV27 and TRBJ1-5; D is unresolved. The CDR3 spans 12 residues. V lost 6 bases, J lost 7 bases, and 10 bases lay in between. Germline CDR1 and CDR2: MNHEY and SMNVEV (reference sequence). The CDR3 nucleotides read TGTGCCAGCAGCCAAAACGGGCAGCCCCAGCATTTT. Protein sequence: CASSQNGQPQHF.

The J gene is TRBJ2-1, the V gene TRBV10-2, with D possibly matching TRBD2 (6 bases). Looked up from germline, CDR1 is WSHSY and CDR2 is SAAADI. CDR3 length: 15 residues. The V end lost 4 bases, the J end lost 6 bases, and 16 bases lay between the germline ends. The chain's CDR3 is CASSAQAVGGNEQFF. The CDR3 bases are TGCGCCAGCAGTGCTCAGGCGGTGGGGGGCAATGAGCAGTTCTTC.

The rearrangement uses TRBV18 and TRBJ2-5, with 8 bases fitting TRBD2. The CDR3 has 13 amino acids. V lost 5 bases to trimming and J lost 2 bases; unmatched junction nucleotides: 1. In germline, CDR1 is KGHSH, CDR2 LQKENI. CDR3 bases: TGTGCCAGCTCATCGGGAGGGCAAGAGACCCAGTACTTC. It specifies CASSSGGQETQYF.

The chain joins TRBV2 to TRBJ1-2; possible D gene TRBD1, 5 bases. The CDR3 is made up of 14 amino acids. V was clipped by 5 bases and J by 3 bases, with 13 bases between them. Germline V gene lookup returns CDR1 SNHLY and CDR2 FYNNEI. In DNA form, the CDR3 reads TGTGCCAGCAGTATAGGACTAGGGGACTATGGCTACACCTTC. It encodes CASSIGLGDYGYTF.

The chain is built from TRBV11-3 and TRBJ2-2; 7 bases are a match to TRBD1. The CDR3 covers 17 residues. CDR1 and CDR2 (germline): SGHNT, YENEEA. Trimming at V came to 6 bases and at J to 6 bases, leaving 16 bases not matched to a gene. CDR3 sequence reads: CASSTPWTGLGAGELFF. CDR3 bases: TGTGCCAGCAGTACCCCCTGGACAGGCCTCGGGGCCGGGGAGCTGTTTTTT.